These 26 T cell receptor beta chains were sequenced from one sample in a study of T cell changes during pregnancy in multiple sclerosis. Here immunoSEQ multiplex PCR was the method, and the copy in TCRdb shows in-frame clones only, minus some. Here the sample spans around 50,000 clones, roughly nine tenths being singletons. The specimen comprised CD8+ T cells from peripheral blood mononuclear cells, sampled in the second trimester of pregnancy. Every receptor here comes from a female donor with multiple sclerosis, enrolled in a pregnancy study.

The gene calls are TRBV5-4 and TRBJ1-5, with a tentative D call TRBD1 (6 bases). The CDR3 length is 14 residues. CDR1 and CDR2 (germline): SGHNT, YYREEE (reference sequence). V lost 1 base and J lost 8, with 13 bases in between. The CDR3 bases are TGTGCCAGCAGCTTGATGGGGGCCGGGGAGCCCCAGCATTTT. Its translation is CASSLMGAGEPQHF.

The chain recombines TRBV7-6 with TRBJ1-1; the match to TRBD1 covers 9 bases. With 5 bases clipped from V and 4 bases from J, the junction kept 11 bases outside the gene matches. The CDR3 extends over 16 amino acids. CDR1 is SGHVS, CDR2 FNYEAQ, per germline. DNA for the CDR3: TGTGCCAGCAGCGAACCTGCTGGACAGGGGATCACTGAAGCTTTCTTT. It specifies CASSEPAGQGITEAFF.

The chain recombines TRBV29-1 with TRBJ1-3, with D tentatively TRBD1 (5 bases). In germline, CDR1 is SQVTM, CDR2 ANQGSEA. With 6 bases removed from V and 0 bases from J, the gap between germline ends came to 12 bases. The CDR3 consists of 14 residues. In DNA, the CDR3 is TGCAGCGTAGCTACCAGGGACTCTGGAAACACCATATATTTT. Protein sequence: CSVATRDSGNTIYF.

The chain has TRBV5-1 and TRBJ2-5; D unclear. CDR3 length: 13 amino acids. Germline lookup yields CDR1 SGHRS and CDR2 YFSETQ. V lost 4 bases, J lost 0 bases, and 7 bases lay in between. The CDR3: CASSLRDQETQYF. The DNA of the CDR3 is TGCGCCAGCAGCCTACGGGACCAAGAGACCCAGTACTTC.

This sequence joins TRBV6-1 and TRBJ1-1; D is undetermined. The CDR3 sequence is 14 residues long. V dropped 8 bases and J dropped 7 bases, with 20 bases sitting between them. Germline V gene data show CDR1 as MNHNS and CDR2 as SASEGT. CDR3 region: CASPRETTGFEAFF. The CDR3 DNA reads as TGTGCCAGCCCCCGAGAGACGACGGGTTTTGAAGCTTTCTTT.

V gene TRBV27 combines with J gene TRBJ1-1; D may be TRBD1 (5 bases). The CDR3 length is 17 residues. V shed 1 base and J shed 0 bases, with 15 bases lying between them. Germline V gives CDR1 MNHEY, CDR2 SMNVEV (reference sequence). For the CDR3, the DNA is TGTGCCAGCAGTTTATTGGGGGGGAATCGGATGAACACTGAAGCTTTCTTT. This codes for CASSLLGGNRMNTEAFF.

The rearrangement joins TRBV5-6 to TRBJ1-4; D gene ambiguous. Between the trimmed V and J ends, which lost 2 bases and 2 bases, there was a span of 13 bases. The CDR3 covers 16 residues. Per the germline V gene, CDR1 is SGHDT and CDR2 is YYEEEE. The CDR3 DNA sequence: TGTGCCAGCAGCTTTGGTTACGCCCAGACTAATGAAAAACTGTTTTTT. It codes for CASSFGYAQTNEKLFF.

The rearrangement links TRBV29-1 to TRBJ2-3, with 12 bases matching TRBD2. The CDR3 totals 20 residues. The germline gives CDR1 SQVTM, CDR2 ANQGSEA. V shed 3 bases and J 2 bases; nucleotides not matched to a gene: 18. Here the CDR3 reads CSVEAPGLAGGPYSTDTQYF. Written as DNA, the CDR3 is TGCAGCGTTGAGGCTCCGGGGCTAGCGGGGGGGCCCTACTCCACAGATACGCAGTATTTT.

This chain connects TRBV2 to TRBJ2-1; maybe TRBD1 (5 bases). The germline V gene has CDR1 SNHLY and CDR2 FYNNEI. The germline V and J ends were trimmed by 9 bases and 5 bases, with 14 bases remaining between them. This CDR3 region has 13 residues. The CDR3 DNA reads TGTGCCAGAACCTGGACACAACACAATGAGCAGTTCTTC. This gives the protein CARTWTQHNEQFF.

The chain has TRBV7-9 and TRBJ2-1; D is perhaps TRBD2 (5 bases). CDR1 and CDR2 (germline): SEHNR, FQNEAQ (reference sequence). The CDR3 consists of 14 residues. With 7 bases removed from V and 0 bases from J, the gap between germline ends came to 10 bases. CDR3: CASTPGISYNEQFF. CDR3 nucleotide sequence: TGTGCCAGCACCCCGGGGATCTCCTACAATGAGCAGTTCTTC.

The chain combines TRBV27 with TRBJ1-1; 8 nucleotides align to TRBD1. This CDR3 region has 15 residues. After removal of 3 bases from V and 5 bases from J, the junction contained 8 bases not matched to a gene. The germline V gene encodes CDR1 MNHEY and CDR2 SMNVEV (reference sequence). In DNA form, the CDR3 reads TGTGCCAGCAGTTTGGATCACAGGGGGAGAACTGAAGCTTTCTTT. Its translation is CASSLDHRGRTEAFF.

The CDR3 sequence is CASSFSEGRTEAFF. CDR3 in DNA: TGTGCCAGCAGCTTTTCGGAGGGACGCACTGAAGCTTTCTTT. The chain links TRBV7-9 to TRBJ1-1; D is possibly TRBD1 (5 bases). CDR1 and CDR2 from the germline V gene are SEHNR and FQNEAQ (reference sequence). V was cut by 3 bases and J by 4 bases, with 12 bases left in between. The CDR3 sequence is 14 residues long.

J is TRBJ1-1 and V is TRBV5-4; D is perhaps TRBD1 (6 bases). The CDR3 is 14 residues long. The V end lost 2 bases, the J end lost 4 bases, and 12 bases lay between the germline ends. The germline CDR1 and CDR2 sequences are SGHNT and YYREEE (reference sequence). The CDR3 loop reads CASSLQGAGTEAFF. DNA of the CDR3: TGTGCCAGCAGCTTACAGGGCGCGGGCACTGAAGCTTTCTTT. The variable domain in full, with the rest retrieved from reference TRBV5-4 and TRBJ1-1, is ETGVTQSPTHLIKTRGQQVTLRCSSQSGHNTVSWYQQALGQGPQFIFQYYREEENGRGNFPPRFSGLQFPNYSSELNVNALELDDSALYLCASSLQGAGTEAFFGQGTRLTVV.

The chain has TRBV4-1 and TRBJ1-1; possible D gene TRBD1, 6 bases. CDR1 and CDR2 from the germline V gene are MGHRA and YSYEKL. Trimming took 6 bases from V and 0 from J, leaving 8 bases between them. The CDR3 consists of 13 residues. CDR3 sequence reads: CASSGTLNTEAFF. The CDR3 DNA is TGCGCCAGCAGTGGGACACTGAACACTGAAGCTTTCTTT.

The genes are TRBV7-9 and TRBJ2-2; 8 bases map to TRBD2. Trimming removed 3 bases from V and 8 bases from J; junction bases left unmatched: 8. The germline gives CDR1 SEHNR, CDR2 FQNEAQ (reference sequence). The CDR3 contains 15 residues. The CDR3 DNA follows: TGTGCCAGCAGCTTCAGCGGGGGACTGGGAGGGGAGCTGTTTTTT. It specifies CASSFSGGLGGELFF. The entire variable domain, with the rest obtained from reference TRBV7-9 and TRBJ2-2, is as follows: DTGVSQNPRHKITKRGQNVTFRCDPISEHNRLYWYRQTLGQGPEFLTYFQNEAQLEKSRLLSDRFSAERPKGSFSTLEIQRTEQGDSAMYLCASSFSGGLGGELFFGEGSRLTVL.

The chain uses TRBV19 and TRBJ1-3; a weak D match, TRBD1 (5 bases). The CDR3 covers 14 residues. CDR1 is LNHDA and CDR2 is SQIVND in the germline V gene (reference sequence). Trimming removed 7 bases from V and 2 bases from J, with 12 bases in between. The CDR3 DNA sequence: TGTGCCAGTACCACGTGGACACCTGGAAACACCATATATTTT. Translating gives CASTTWTPGNTIYF.

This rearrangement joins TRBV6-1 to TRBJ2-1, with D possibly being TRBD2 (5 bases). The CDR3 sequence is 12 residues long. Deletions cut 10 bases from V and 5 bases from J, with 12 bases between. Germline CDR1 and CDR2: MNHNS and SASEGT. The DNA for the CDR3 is TGTGCCATCGTTAGCGTACACAATGAGCAGTTCTTC. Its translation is CAIVSVHNEQFF.

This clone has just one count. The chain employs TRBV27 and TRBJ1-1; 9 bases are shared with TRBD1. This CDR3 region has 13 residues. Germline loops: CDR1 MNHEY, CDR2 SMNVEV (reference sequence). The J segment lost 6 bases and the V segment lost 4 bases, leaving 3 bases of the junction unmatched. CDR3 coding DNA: TGTGCCAGCAGTTATAGGACAGGGGCTGAAGCTTTCTTT. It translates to CASSYRTGAEAFF.

The CDR3 region is CAGNLETTGDYGYTF. The CDR3 coding sequence is TGTGCCGGTAATCTAGAAACGACAGGGGACTATGGCTACACCTTC. V is TRBV5-8 and J is TRBJ1-2; 8 nucleotides line up with TRBD1. Germline V gene sequence: CDR1 SGHTS, CDR2 YDEGEE. The CDR3 loop spans 15 amino acids. The V and J ends lost 10 bases and 3 bases, in that order; junction bases with no gene match: 14.

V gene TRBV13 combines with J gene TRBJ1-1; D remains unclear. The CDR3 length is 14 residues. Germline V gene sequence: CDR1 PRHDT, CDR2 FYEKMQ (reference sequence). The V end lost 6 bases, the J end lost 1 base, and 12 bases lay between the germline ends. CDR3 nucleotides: TGTGCCAGCAGGTCGACTGACCAGAACACTGAAGCTTTCTTT. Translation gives CASRSTDQNTEAFF.

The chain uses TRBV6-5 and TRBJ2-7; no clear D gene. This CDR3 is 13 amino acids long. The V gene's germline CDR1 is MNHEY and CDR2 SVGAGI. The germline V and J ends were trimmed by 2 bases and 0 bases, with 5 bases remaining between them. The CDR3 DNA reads TGTGCCAGCAGTTACACTATCTCCTACGAGCAGTACTTC. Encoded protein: CASSYTISYEQYF.

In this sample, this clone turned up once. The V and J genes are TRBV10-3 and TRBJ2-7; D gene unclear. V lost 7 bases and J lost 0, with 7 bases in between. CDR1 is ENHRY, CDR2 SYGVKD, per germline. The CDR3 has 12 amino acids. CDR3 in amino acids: CAIIRFSYEQYF. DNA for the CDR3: TGTGCCATCATCCGTTTCTCCTACGAGCAGTACTTC.

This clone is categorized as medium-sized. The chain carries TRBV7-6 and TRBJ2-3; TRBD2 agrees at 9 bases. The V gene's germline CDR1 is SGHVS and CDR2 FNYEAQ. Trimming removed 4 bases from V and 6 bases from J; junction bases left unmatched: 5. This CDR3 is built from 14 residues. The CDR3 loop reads CASSSSGAGDTQYF. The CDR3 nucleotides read TGTGCCAGCAGCTCTAGCGGGGCGGGGGATACGCAGTATTTT.

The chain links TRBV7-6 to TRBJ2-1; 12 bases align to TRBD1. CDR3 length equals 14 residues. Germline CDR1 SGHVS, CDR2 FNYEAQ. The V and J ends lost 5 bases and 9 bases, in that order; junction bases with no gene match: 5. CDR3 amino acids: CASSPGTGGLEQFF. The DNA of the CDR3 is TGTGCCAGCAGCCCCGGGACAGGGGGCCTTGAGCAGTTCTTC.

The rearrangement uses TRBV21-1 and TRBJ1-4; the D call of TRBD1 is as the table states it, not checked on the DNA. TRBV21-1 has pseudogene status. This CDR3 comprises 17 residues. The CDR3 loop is CASSNTRGQAINEKLFF. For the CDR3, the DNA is TGTGCCAGCAGCAACACTCGGGGACAGGCTATTAATGAAAAACTGTTTTTT.

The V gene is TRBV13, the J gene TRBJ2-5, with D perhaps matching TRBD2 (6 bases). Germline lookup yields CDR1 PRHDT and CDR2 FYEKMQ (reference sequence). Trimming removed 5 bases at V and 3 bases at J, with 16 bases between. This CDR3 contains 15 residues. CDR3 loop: CASSPAPGAEETQYF. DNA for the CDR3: TGTGCCAGCAGCCCCGCCCCGGGAGCGGAAGAGACCCAGTACTTC.